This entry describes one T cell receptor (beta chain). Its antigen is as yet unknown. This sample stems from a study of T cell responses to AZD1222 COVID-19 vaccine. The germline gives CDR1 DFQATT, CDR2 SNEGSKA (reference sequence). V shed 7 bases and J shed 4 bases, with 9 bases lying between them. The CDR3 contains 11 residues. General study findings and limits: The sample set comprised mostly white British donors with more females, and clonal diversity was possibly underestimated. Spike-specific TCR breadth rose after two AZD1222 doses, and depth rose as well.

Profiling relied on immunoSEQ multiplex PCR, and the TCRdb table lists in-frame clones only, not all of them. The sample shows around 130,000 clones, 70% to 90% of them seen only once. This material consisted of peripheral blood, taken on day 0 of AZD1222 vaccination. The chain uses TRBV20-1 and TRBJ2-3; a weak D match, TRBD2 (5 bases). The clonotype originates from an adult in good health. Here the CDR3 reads CSVPEADTQYF. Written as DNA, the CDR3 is TGCAGTGTACCGGAGGCAGATACGCAGTATTTT.